This T cell receptor beta chain was captured in a study of blood T cell repertoires in COVID-19. As for the study in general: Italy, Spain and the United States were the sources of the convalescent and acute COVID-19 samples. The analysed material was cDNA or gDNA that came from T cells, B-cell-depleted T cells, or PBMCs.

Authors' methods: Scientists estimated how many nucleated cells there were by amplifying reference gene primers. The data were produced by immunoSEQ multiplex PCR, yet TCRdb's version contains in-frame clones alone and is incomplete. D and trimming were read from the DNA, whereas the V and J calls and clone size are those reported in that table. The data hold approximately 170,000 clones, with about four fifths observed a single time. The CDR3 contains 13 residues. The V gene's germline CDR1 is GTSNPN and CDR2 SVGIG (reference sequence). V lost 4 bases, J lost 4 bases, and 5 bases stayed unmatched. This TCR derives from an elderly woman with active or convalescent COVID-19. The sample was peripheral blood. The rearrangement links TRBV30 to TRBJ1-2, with TRBD1 matching over 8 bases. The CDR3 region is CAWITGTGYGYTF. The DNA for the CDR3 is TGTGCCTGGATTACAGGGACAGGCTATGGCTACACCTTC.